The clone carrying this T cell receptor (beta chain) was counted a few times. These data come from a study of immune cell composition in non-small cell lung cancer. Germline CDR1 is ENHRY and CDR2 is SYGVKD. V shed 7 bases, J shed 4 bases, and the junction held 8 bases outside the gene matches. The CDR3 is 15 residues long. Sequenced by immunoSEQ multiplex PCR; TCRdb stores in-frame clones only, minus some. The sample includes 3,500 to 4,500 clones, around 62% of them seen just once. The sample was lung tumor tissue. The gene calls are TRBV10-3 and TRBJ2-1, with 9 bases identical to TRBD2. The clonotype originates from a human donor with non-small cell lung cancer. CDR3 region: CAITLLAGEYNEQFF. The CDR3 nucleotides read TGTGCCATCACCTTATTAGCGGGGGAATACAATGAGCAGTTCTTC.